The T cell receptor (beta chain) described here comes from a study of control samples from healthy donors and cancer patients (dated by TCRdb to the early 2020s). CDR1 and CDR2 (MGHDK, SYGVNS) derive from the germline V gene. The CDR3 contains 15 residues, cysteine and phenylalanine counted. Only CDR3 DNA remains: 45 bases, in frame from the first base. For this chain, trimming is 1 base at the V end and 5 bases at the J end, and the number of junction bases without a gene match is 2. Library preparation was by the immunoSEQ multiplex PCR assay. The immuneACCESS repertoire file appears here via TCRdb, limited to in-frame rearrangements. These files lack a portion of the clones; in checked studies, under half of the deficit traces to unresolved V genes, and the cause of the others is not known. The sample table records about 110,000 clones; around four fifths of these occur just once. Jointly, the top ten make up approximately 13% of the sample.

Note on this clone: Its cognate antigen has yet to be identified. No base quality values were provided; no much bigger clone lies one nucleotide off.

Sequencing input: blood. The clonotype was recovered from a woman aged 45-65 years in good health. The sequence joins TRBV25-1 to TRBJ2-2; 9 central bases correspond to TRBD1. The CDR3 reads as follows: CASSELGQGTGELFF. Read as DNA, the sequence is TGTGCCAGCAGTGAATTGGGACAGGGAACCGGGGAGCTGTTTTTT. The entire variable domain, with the stretches around the CDR3 drawn from the reference TRBV25-1 and TRBJ2-2 proteins, is EADIYQTPRYLVIGTGKKITLECSQTMGHDKMYWYQQDPGMELHLIHYSYGVNSTEKGDLSSESTVSRIRTEHFPLTLESARPSHTSQYLCASSELGQGTGELFFGEGSRLTVL.